The present TCR beta chain was sequenced within a study of CD8 T cells in Susac syndrome. Random-hexamer reverse transcription was applied to about 0.45 to 1 ug RNA. TCR beta CDR3 was amplified by immunoSEQ covering 54 Vbeta and 13 Jbeta. MiXCR, applied by TCRdb to the immunoSEQ multiplex PCR reads, yields one record per CDR3 protein. The sample yields roughly 80,000 distinct CDR3 sequences, around 90% seen once. TCR beta from blood CD8+ and CD4+ T cells was sequenced. Included as multiple sclerosis controls were treatment-naive patients who had stable or active relapsing-remitting disease. The authors negatively isolated CD8+ and CD4+ T cells and FACS-enriched TEMRA cells. Deletions cut 3 bases from V and 1 base from J, with 12 bases between. The CDR3 runs 15 residues. CDR1 and CDR2 (germline): LNHDA, SQIVND (reference sequence).

The rearrangement uses TRBV19 and TRBJ1-1; D gene uncertain. The receptor was isolated from a human donor with multiple sclerosis. The sample was CD8+ T cells from PBMCs. CDR3 amino acids: CASSIWTAGNTEAFF. The CDR3 DNA is TGTGCCAGTAGTATTTGGACGGCAGGGAACACTGAAGCTTTCTTT.